This T cell receptor (beta chain) was identified in a study of shared clonotypes between healthy human individuals. Study-wide results and caveats: Naive subsets generally exceeded memory subsets in estimated richness. A reduction in generation probabilities was seen for non-shared clonotypes relative to those shared by all four donors.

On this clone itself: Its antigen is currently unknown.

Only in-frame clones appear in the TCRdb table, and some are missing; sequencing was by immunoSEQ multiplex PCR. Among over 1.5 million clones listed, 98% were seen once. Trimming cost V 4 bases and J 2 bases; bases outside gene matches: 6. Germline V gene sequence: CDR1 SGHNT, CDR2 YYREEE (reference sequence). This CDR3 is 15 amino acids long. The donors were all Caucasian adults (living in Nashville, Tennessee). The source is a man aged 25 to 40 in good health. The V call is TRBV5-4, the J call TRBJ2-1; TRBD1 matches 7 bases. Sample: naive CD4+ T cells sorted from blood. Regarding subset: CD45RA+ positively selected. The CDR3 coding sequence is TGTGCCAGCAGCCACACACAGGGGACCTACAATGAGCAGTTCTTC. Its protein is CASSHTQGTYNEQFF.